This T cell receptor beta chain derives from a study of cytotoxic CD8 clonotypes in ibrutinib-treated CLL. For the study at large: Outcomes included some 25 partial and 2 complete responses; after median roughly six years, roughly 14 stayed remitted and roughly twelve progressed.

Only in-frame clones appear in the TCRdb table, and some are missing; sequencing was by immunoSEQ multiplex PCR. The table has around 50,000 clones, 57% seen once. The germline V gene encodes CDR1 MNHEY and CDR2 SMNVEV (reference sequence). V was clipped by 6 bases and J by 2 bases; unmatched bases: 4. The CDR3 contains 14 residues. As to this clone: The antigen remains undetermined.

Study outcomes and limitations: Clonality measured at baseline exceeded age-matched healthy donors, tracking circulating CD8+ T-cell counts. Rare overall, public clonotypes shrank or held steady under therapy.

The chain combines TRBV27 with TRBJ2-1, with 7 bases that match TRBD2. Specimen: PBMCs, collected after 24 months of ibrutinib treatment. The receptor comes from a human donor with chronic lymphocytic leukemia. The chain's CDR3 is CASSPGGTYNEQFF. Here the CDR3 DNA reads TGTGCCAGCAGCCCGGGGGGTACCTACAATGAGCAGTTCTTC.